This T cell receptor (beta chain) was profiled in a study of blood T cell repertoires in COVID-19. Germline values: CDR1 DFQATT, CDR2 SNEGSKA (reference sequence). V shed 3 bases, J shed 7 bases, and the junction held 6 bases outside the gene matches. The CDR3 spans 16 residues. As processed by the authors: Reference gene primer amplification yielded estimated nucleated cell counts. Sequencing was performed with immunoSEQ multiplex PCR; in TCRdb, only in-frame clones are kept and a portion is missing. D and trimming were read from the DNA, whereas the V and J calls and clone size are those reported in that table. The data contain about 95,000 clones, roughly 81% of them seen just once; the ten biggest clones take up less than 6%.

This rearrangement joins TRBV20-1 to TRBJ2-1; TRBD2 agrees at 16 bases. The sample was peripheral blood. This receptor was identified in an elderly man with COVID-19, enrolled during active disease. This CDR3 reads CSASPGTSGRVNEQFF. The CDR3 DNA sequence: TGCAGTGCTAGTCCGGGGACTAGCGGGAGGGTTAATGAGCAGTTCTTC.